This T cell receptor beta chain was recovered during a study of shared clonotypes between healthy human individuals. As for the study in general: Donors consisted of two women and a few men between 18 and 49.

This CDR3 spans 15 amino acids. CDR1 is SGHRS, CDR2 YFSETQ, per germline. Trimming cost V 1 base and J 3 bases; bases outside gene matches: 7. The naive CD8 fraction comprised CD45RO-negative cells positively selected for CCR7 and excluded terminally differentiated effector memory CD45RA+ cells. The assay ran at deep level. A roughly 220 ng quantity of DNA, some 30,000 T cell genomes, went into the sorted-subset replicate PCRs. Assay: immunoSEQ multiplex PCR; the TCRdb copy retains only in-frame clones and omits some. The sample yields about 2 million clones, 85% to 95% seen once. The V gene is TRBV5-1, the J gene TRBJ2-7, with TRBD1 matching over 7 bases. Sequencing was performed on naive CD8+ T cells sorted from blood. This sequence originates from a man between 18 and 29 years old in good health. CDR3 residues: CASSLTSGQIYEQYF. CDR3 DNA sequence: TGCGCCAGCAGCTTGACCTCGGGACAGATCTACGAGCAGTACTTC.